This T cell receptor (beta chain) was sequenced during a study of identical twins (dated by TCRdb to 2015 to 2016). Regarding the complete study: To test whether fetal clonotypes persist, this study deep-sequenced TCR alpha and beta repertoires from monozygotic twins, from unrelated adults of various ages, and from cord blood. To rule out contamination, replicate twin experiments were performed at different times with different library preparation protocols. Findings and caveats that apply to the study as a whole: A weaker excess of twin sharing was found in beta out-of-frame sequences because the signal-to-noise ratio was lowered by fewer shared sequences. Conclusions relied on cross-sectional statistical analysis, since the same donors could not be followed over many years. Abundant cord blood beta clonotypes had fewer insertions, young adult naive repertoires showed a similar but weaker trend, and memory repertoires showed no such trend. Compared with coincidental sharing between unrelated individuals, out-of-frame TCR alpha sequences shared between twins had an excess of sequences with low generation probability. In monozygotic twins, out-of-frame TCR alpha sharing was systematically underestimated by recombination models, although the models agreed with sharing between unrelated individuals. Zero-insertion analyses could be partly confounded by invariant T cells such as MAIT and iNKT, although diverse VJ usage argued against such confounding for most clonotypes.

The library was built by means of 5' RACE. The instrument was an Illumina HiSeq 2000. A universal primer binding site was introduced by template switching, and a unique molecular identifier was present in the final cDNA, enabling accurate counting of TCR cDNA molecules. First-strand cDNA for TCR alpha and beta chains was synthesized from specific primers in the conserved constant-segment region. Each cDNA library was double barcoded, with a SMART-Mk sample barcode plus Illumina barcodes, to control for contamination. TruSeq adapter sequences along with Illumina sample barcodes were introduced in two successive PCR steps. The Illumina HiSeq platform was used with custom primers to sequence TCR alpha and beta cDNA libraries. Per the source publication's procedure: Unique molecular identifiers were extracted from raw reads with MiGEC, and CDR3 positions were determined with MiXCR. For each individual, recombination models were inferred using an EM algorithm with the repgenHMM and IGoR tools. The analysis of shared clonotypes was done with the tcR package in R, with sharing normalized by the product of cloneset sizes. To study raw recombination without the effects of thymic and clonal selection, out-of-frame nonproductive sequences were analyzed. TCRdb's own reprocessing of the public reads used fastp at Q25 and MiXCR and kept productive beta chains. Each entry is one CDR3 protein sequence, shown with its most common DNA and genes. TCRdb's processing, not the study's, gives the V and J calls here. The sample profile shows nearly 650,000 distinct CDR3 sequences; around 7.4% of them were found once. Of the sample, less than 2% falls within the top ten clones.

Its CDR3 holds 15 amino acids, cysteine through phenylalanine. CDR3 DNA only is kept here, 45 bases in frame from base 1. The germline V gene specifies MGHDK as CDR1 and SYGVNS as CDR2. Trimming takes 8 bases off V and 7 bases off J; junction bases not matched to a gene: 12. This clonotype has only a few counts. Its antigen remains unidentified. Base qualities were left out, and no much larger clone turns up one base away. Only healthy Caucasian donors were included. The twin cohort consisted of three pairs of female monozygotic twins, all aged roughly 18 to 30 years. The RNA used for TCR libraries was isolated from peripheral blood mononuclear cells. This sample was shared with a second study, whose subject was yellow fever vaccine responses in identical twins. The second study's paper adds: According to the authors, the vaccine-induced T cell response in identical twins seemed to be partly convergent and partly specific to each individual. Focusing on identical twins, the study followed the T cell clones that responded to the vaccine, and did so with precision.

Sequenced material: PBMCs. The clonotype comes from a woman younger than 30 in good health. The chain uses TRBV25-1 and TRBJ2-1, with 9 central nucleotides matching TRBD1. The DNA reads as follows: TGTGCCAGCTCCTTCACCGGGACAGGGCGGAATGAGCAGTTCTTC. It is translated as CASSFTGTGRNEQFF.